The TCR beta chain described here comes from a study of blood T cells in healthy people across ages. The extraction recovered at least 5.5 micrograms of total RNA per sample. From germline, CDR1 is SEHNR and CDR2 FQNEAQ (reference sequence). This CDR3 spans 16 amino acids. Primed by a sample-barcoded 5' primer and a J-beta primer mix, a second PCR proceeded for roughly 6 to 12 cycles. Each TCR beta cDNA got a 12-nucleotide random molecular identifier. Per sample, CDR3-containing paired-end reads numbered at least 3 million. One entry per CDR3 protein, called by TCRdb with MiXCR from the 5' RACE reads. The table lists approximately 810,000 distinct CDR3 sequences, 29% of them singletons. Concerning this clonotype: A clone one base away is much larger, so this may be a read error.

The sample comprised blood. The clonotype comes from a woman older than 75 in good health. The chain employs TRBV7-9 and TRBJ2-1, with TRBD1 identical over 7 bases. The CDR3 DNA reads as TGTGCCAGCAGCATCAGGACAGGCCACCTATACAATGAGCGGTTCTTC. Translating it yields CASSIRTGHLYNERFF.